This TCR beta chain was found in a study of blood T cell repertoires in COVID-19. Study background: Sites in the United States, Italy and Spain provided acute and convalescent COVID-19 samples. Sources were T cells, B-cell-depleted T cells, or PBMCs; the material itself was cDNA or gDNA.

V gave up 5 bases and J gave up 4 bases; unmatched junction bases: 3. The CDR3 is made up of 13 amino acids. Germline assignment: CDR1 KGHDR and CDR2 SFDVKD. Sequencing was performed with immunoSEQ multiplex PCR; in TCRdb, only in-frame clones are kept and a portion is missing. Among some 230,000 clones listed, roughly four fifths were seen once. The material sequenced was peripheral blood. V usage is TRBV24-1 and J usage is TRBJ1-2; 7 bases are shared with TRBD1. This receptor was obtained from a woman between 50 and 59 years old with acute or convalescent COVID-19. CDR3 region: CATSGQGGYGYTF. CDR3 nucleotide sequence: TGTGCCACCAGTGGACAGGGCGGCTATGGCTACACCTTC.